The present T cell receptor (beta chain) was sequenced within a study of blood T cell repertoires in COVID-19. Study-wide background: Samples representing acute and convalescent COVID-19 were sourced from the United States, Italy and Spain.

Germline values: CDR1 MNHEY, CDR2 SVGAGI. This CDR3 has 15 residues. The junction had 5 bases not matched to a gene; V was cut back by 5 bases and J by 1 base. The method was immunoSEQ multiplex PCR; TCRdb's version includes in-frame clones alone and lacks a portion of them. Among 20,000 to 30,000 clones listed, under 90% were seen once. This clonotype was sampled from a human donor in a cohort sampled during active COVID-19. The V gene is TRBV6-5, the J gene TRBJ1-5; 7 bases are a match to TRBD1. Input material: peripheral blood. CDR3 in DNA: TGTGCCAGCAGTCAGACAGGGCCCAGCAATCAGCCCCAGCATTTT. This sequence encodes CASSQTGPSNQPQHF.